The entry below gives a single T cell receptor (beta chain) sequence along with its context. The antigen remains undetermined. A multiplex PCR was run with 60 Vbeta primers and 13 Jbeta primers. Here immunoSEQ multiplex PCR was the method, and the copy in TCRdb shows in-frame clones only, minus some. Among some 160,000 clones listed, roughly 82% were seen once. The CDR3 extends over 15 amino acids. The germline CDR1 and CDR2 sequences are SGHRS and YFSETQ. With 7 bases clipped from V and 7 bases from J, the junction kept 14 bases outside the gene matches. This sample stems from a study of cytomegalovirus exposure and HLA in healthy donors. Overall study findings and caveats: Researchers reported that three CMV-associated chains were confirmed in vitro as CMV antigen-specific. Some V segments, TRBV6-2 and TRBV6-3 among them, were indistinguishable and were therefore excluded.

The TCR sequence derives from a man aged 45-65 years in good health and CMV-seropositive. The sequencing input was PBMCs. This chain links TRBV5-1 with TRBJ1-1, with 9 bases that match TRBD1. The CDR3 sequence is CASQSNSGQGSEAFF. CDR3 DNA: TGCGCCAGCCAATCAAATTCGGGACAGGGAAGTGAAGCTTTCTTT.